This T cell receptor beta chain was sequenced in a study of beta chain features in type 1 diabetes. On this clone: Its matching antigen is unknown.

After removal of 4 bases from V and 6 bases from J, the junction contained 4 bases not matched to a gene. Germline V gene sequence: CDR1 SGHRS, CDR2 YFSETQ. This CDR3 spans 14 amino acids. Expressed TCRB transcripts were sequenced after all isolated RNA was converted to cDNA. The method was immunoSEQ multiplex PCR; TCRdb's version includes in-frame clones alone and lacks a portion of them. The data hold 300,000 to 400,000 clones, with around 12% observed a single time. The authors obtained over 98% purity in all sorted populations. General study points: A pattern of fewer insertions and more deletions at VDJ junctions was seen in type 1 diabetes patients.

The chain links TRBV5-1 to TRBJ2-2; 9 bases fit TRBD1. The receptor comes from a young man in good health. Sequenced sample: naive CD4+ T cells from blood. The chain's CDR3 is CASSQQGASGELFF. For the CDR3, the DNA is TGCGCCAGCAGCCAACAGGGGGCTTCCGGGGAGCTGTTTTTT.